Shown below are 3 T cell receptor beta chains from a single sample sequenced in a study of OX40 agonist ivuxolimab in advanced cancers. Using immunoSEQ multiplex PCR, the repertoire was profiled, and TCRdb retains in-frame clones only, with some absent. The top ten hold 7.4% of the sample, which has roughly 100,000 clones, around 90% seen once. The sequenced sample was CD4+ or CD8+ T cells sorted from blood, obtained in a trial of the OX40 agonist ivuxolimab. Receptor source: an adult with an advanced solid tumor such as melanoma, head and neck, liver or kidney cancer.

The J gene is TRBJ2-7, the V gene TRBV11-3, with 8 bases lining up with TRBD2. CDR1 and CDR2 from the germline V gene are SGHNT and YENEEA. This CDR3 spans 14 amino acids. V lost 3 bases, J lost 2 bases, and 3 bases stayed unmatched. This chain's CDR3 is CASSFSGTAYEQYF. As DNA, the CDR3 is TGTGCCAGCAGCTTTAGCGGGACCGCCTACGAGCAGTACTTC.

The chain employs TRBV19 and TRBJ1-4; TRBD1 matches at 7 bases. The ends lost 4 bases at V and 6 bases at J; junction bases unmatched: 11. The germline V gene has CDR1 LNHDA and CDR2 SQIVND (reference sequence). The CDR3 has 16 residues. CDR3 residues: CASSTQGVGGYEKLFF. CDR3 coding DNA: TGTGCCAGTAGTACCCAGGGGGTTGGCGGATATGAAAAACTGTTTTTT.

The chain links TRBV10-1 to TRBJ2-1, with a possible D match to TRBD2 (5 bases). The ends were cut back, 0 bases at V and 5 bases at J, with 17 bases in the middle. CDR1 WNHNN and CDR2 SYGVQD come from the germline V gene (reference sequence). The length of the CDR3 is 17 residues. The CDR3 spells CASSESTTHPGDNEQFF. CDR3 nucleotide sequence: TGCGCCAGCAGTGAGTCGACGACTCACCCCGGGGACAATGAGCAGTTCTTC.